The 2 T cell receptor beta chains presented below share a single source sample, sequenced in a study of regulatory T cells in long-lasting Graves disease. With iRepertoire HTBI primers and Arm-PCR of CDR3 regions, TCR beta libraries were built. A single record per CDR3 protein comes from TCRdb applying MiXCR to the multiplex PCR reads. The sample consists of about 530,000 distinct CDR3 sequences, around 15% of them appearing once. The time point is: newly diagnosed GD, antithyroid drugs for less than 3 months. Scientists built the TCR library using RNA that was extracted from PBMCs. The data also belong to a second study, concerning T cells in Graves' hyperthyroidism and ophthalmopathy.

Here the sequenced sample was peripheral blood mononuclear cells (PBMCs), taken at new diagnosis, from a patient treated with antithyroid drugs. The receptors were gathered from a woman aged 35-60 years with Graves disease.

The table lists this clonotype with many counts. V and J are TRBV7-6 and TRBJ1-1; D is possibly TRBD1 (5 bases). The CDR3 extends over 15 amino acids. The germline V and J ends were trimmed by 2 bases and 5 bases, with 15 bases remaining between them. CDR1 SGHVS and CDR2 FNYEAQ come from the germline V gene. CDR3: CASSLNQGTRTEAFF. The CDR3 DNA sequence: TGTGCCAGCAGCTTAAACCAAGGGACGAGAACTGAAGCTTTCTTT. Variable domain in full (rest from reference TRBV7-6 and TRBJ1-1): GAGVSQSPRYKVTKRGQDVALRCDPISGHVSLYWYRQALGQGPEFLTYFNYEAQQDKSGLPNDRFSAERPEGSISTLTIQRTEQRDSAMYRCASSLNQGTRTEAFFGQGTRLTVV.

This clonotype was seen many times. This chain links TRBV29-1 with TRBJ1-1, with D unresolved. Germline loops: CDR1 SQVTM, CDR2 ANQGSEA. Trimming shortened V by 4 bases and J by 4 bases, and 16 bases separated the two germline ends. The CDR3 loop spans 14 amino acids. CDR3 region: CSVVRSERVTEAFF. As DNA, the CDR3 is TGCAGCGTTGTTCGGTCTGAAAGGGTCACTGAAGCTTTCTTT.